This T cell receptor (beta chain) was profiled in a study of glioma-infiltrating T cells. This clonotype was seen a handful of times. Its antigen is unknown. This may arise from a read error, as a much more abundant clone is one base away. Whole-study results and caveats: Only very few CDR3 sequences appeared in both tissue and blood. Above-expected tissue-blood divergence occurred in all gliomas, most in low-grade ones.

This CDR3 is 14 amino acids long. Germline CDR1 SGDLS, CDR2 YYNGEE. TCR alpha and beta CDR3 regions were amplified from RNA using iRepertoire nested multiplex PCR. One-step reverse transcription and amplification started from about 100-400 ng of tissue mRNA or PBMC total RNA. TCRdb reprocessed the multiplex PCR reads with MiXCR, giving one entry per CDR3 protein. The sample contains about 190,000 distinct CDR3 sequences, 32% of which appear only once. The chain carries TRBV9 and TRBJ1-2; TRBD1 aligns across 7 bases. The sample comprised glioma tissue, nonneoplastic brain tissue, or PBMCs (not recorded which). The sequence derives from a human donor with low-grade glioma or glioblastoma, undergoing nonglioma brain surgery, or in good health (not recorded which). CDR3 amino acids: CASSVGGTVYGCTF. The CDR3, as DNA: TGTGCCAGCAGCGTAGGGGGGACAGTCTATGGCTGCACCTTC.